The entry below describes one TCR beta chain. Ages ranged from about 18 to 90 years, with residence in 20 to 30 US areas. Assignment of participants to cohorts was predicated upon participant-reported clinical history. Original handling: Estimation of nucleated cell counts relied on the amplification of reference gene primers. Here immunoSEQ multiplex PCR was the method, and the copy in TCRdb shows in-frame clones only, minus some. The V and J calls and clone size were taken over from that table, and D and trimming were inferred from the DNA. The sample carries about 370,000 clones, approximately 92% recorded once. The record originates from a study of blood T cell repertoires in COVID-19. Study background: The United States, Italy and Spain provided the acute and convalescent COVID-19 samples.

The CDR3 length is 19 residues. The sequenced sample consisted of PBMCs or T cells enriched from blood (not recorded which). The clonotype originates from a man aged 18 to 29 who had recovered from COVID-19. The chain couples TRBV21-1 to TRBJ2-3; the table names TRBD2, a call not compared with the DNA. TRBV21-1 is shown as a pseudogene. In nucleotides, the CDR3 is TGTGCCAGCAGCAAAGTTGGAGCTAGCGGGAGGTCTTTCACAGATACGCAGTATTTT. Protein: CASSKVGASGRSFTDTQYF.